This TCR beta chain is drawn from a study of blood T cell repertoires in COVID-19. About the research overall: The United States, Italy and Spain provided the acute and convalescent COVID-19 samples. Sources were T cells, B-cell-depleted T cells, or PBMCs; the material itself was cDNA or gDNA.

The authors' processing: Reference gene primer amplification gave estimated nucleated cell counts. Generated by immunoSEQ multiplex PCR, the TCRdb table keeps only in-frame clones and is missing some. Clone size and the V and J calls come from that table; the DNA yielded D and trimming. The data show about 140,000 clones, approximately 81% seen once. Sample: peripheral blood. The TCR sequence derives from a human donor with acute or convalescent COVID-19. The donor label of this sample is uncertain.

This CDR3 reads CASSDRGTLSYNSPLHF. The CDR3 DNA sequence: TGTGCCAGCAGTGACAGGGGCACCCTCTCCTATAATTCACCCCTCCACTTT. The V gene is TRBV2, the J gene TRBJ1-6; D is perhaps TRBD1 (6 bases). Germline CDR1 and CDR2: SNHLY and FYNNEI. V was pared by 3 bases and J by 0 bases, with 12 bases between. The CDR3 is 17 amino acids.